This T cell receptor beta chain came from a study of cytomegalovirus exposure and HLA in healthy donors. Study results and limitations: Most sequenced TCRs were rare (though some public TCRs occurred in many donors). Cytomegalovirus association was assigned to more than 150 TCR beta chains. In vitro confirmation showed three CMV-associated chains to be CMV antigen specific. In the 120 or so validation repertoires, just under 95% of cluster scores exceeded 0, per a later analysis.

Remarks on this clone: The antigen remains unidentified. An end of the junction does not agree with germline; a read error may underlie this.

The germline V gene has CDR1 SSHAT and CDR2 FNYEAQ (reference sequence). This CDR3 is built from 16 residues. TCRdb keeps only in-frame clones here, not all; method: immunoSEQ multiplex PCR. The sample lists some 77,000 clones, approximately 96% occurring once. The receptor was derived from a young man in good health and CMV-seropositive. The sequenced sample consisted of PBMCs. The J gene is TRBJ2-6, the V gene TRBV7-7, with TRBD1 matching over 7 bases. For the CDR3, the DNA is TGTGCTAGCAGCTTAGAGCAGGGGGCTGGGGCCAACGTCCTGACTTTC. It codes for CASSLEQGAGANVLTF.